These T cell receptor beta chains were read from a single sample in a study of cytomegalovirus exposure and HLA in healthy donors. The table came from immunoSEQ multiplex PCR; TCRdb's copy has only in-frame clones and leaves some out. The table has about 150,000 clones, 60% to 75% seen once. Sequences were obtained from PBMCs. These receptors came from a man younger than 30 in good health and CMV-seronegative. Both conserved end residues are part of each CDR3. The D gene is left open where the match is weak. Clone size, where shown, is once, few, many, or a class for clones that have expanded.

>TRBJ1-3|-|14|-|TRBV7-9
TGTGCCAGCAGCTCGCCCGCTACTGGAAACACCATATATTTT
CASSSPATGNTIYF
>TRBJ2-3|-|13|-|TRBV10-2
TGCGCCAGCAGGGACACTAGCACAGATACGCAGTATTTT
CASRDTSTDTQYF
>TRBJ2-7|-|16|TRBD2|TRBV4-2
TGTGCCAGCAGCCAAGAATTTAGCGGGGGCTCCTACGAGCAGTACTTC
CASSQEFSGGSYEQYF
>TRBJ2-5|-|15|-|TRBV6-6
TGTGCCAGCAGTTTCCAAGGGATGGCGGGAGAGACCCAGTACTTC
CASSFQGMAGETQYF
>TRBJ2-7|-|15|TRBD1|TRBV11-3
TGTGCCAGCAGCCCAAGGACAGGGTACCCCTACGAGCAGTACTTC
CASSPRTGYPYEQYF
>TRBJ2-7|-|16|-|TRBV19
TGTGCCAGTAGTATTTTGGAGGAGAAGGCGGCATACGAGCAGTACTTC
CASSILEEKAAYEQYF
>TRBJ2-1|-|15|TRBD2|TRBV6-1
TGTGCCAGCAGTGAAGAGGCGGGGGGCCCCAATGAGCAGTTCTTC
CASSEEAGGPNEQFF
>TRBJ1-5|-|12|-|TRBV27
TGTGCCAGCAGTCCCACGGGTGCGCCCCAGCATTTT
CASSPTGAPQHF
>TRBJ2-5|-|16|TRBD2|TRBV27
TGTGCCAGCAGCAATGAGCGGGGGGGCCAATACGAGACCCAGTACTTC
CASSNERGGQYETQYF
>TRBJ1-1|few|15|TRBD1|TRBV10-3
TGTGCCATCAGTGTTGAACAGGGGGTTGAGGGTGAAGCTTTCTTT
CAISVEQGVEGEAFF
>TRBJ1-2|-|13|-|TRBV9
TGTGCCAGCAGCACTCGGGGGAACTATGGCTACACCTTC
CASSTRGNYGYTF
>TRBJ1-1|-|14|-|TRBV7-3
TGTGCCAGCAGCTTAATGGGAGGGGGGGCTGAAGCTTTCTTT
CASSLMGGGAEAFF
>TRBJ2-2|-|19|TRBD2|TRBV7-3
TGTGCCAGCAGCTTAAACCCCTCCCTACGGGGGGGCGAGGACGGGGAGCTGTTTTTT
CASSLNPSLRGGEDGELFF
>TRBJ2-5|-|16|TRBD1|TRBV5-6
TGTGCCAGCAGCTTGTACCACAGGGGGACGCAAGAGACCCAGTACTTC
CASSLYHRGTQETQYF
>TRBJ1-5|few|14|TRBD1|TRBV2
TGTGCCAGCAGGGGGGACAGGGAGAATCAGCCCCAGCATTTT
CASRGDRENQPQHF
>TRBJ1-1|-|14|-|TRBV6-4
TGTGCCAGCAGCCGAGCGGGGGCAGGAACTGAAGCTTTCTTT
CASSRAGAGTEAFF
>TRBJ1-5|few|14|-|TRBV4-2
TGTGCCAGCAGCCGAACAGGGCTGGGGGAACCCCAGCATTTT
CASSRTGLGEPQHF
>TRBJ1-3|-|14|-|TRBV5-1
TGCGCCAGCAGCCCGGTGGAGGGGACAAACACCATATATTTT
CASSPVEGTNTIYF
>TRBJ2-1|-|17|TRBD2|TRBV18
TGTGCCAGCTCACCACGGGCTAGCGGGGGGGCTGGAAATGAGCAGTTCTTC
CASSPRASGGAGNEQFF
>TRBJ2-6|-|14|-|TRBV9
TGTGCCAGCAGCGCCTATACTGGGGCCAACGTCCTGACTTTC
CASSAYTGANVLTF